This T cell receptor (beta chain) was obtained from a study of blood T cells in healthy people across ages. This CDR3 is 15 amino acids long. The germline V gene has CDR1 MDHEN and CDR2 SYDVKM. With V trimmed by 6 bases and J by 9 bases, 12 bases remained unmatched. Per sample, extraction of total RNA gave at least 5.5 micrograms in every case. A J-beta primer mix and a sample-barcoded 5' primer were used in a second PCR of roughly 6 to 12 cycles. TCRdb re-derived calls from the 5' RACE reads in MiXCR, one entry per CDR3 protein. There are some 1,500,000 distinct CDR3 sequences in the sample; approximately 43% occur only once, and more than 4% lies in the top ten. With respect to this clonotype: Its antigen is still unknown.

Study results and limitations: The diversity estimates, figures obtained from one million T cells, were considered underestimates. Older age went with lower TCR beta diversity per million T cells, in a roughly linear way.

The sample taken for sequencing was blood. The V and J genes are TRBV28 and TRBJ2-1; TRBD2 agrees at 9 bases. The source of this sequence is a young woman in good health. DNA for the CDR3: TGTGCCAGCAGCCGATTGGCGGGAGGGTATGTTGAGCAGTTCTTC. Protein sequence: CASSRLAGGYVEQFF.